This TCR beta chain is drawn from a study of T-cell memory formation after mild COVID-19 (dated by TCRdb to about 2021). With regard to the full study: TCR sequence clusters from the two donors were found to be largely donor specific. In a couple of donors, T-cell clones that expanded and contracted after mild COVID-19 were followed by sequencing TCRalpha and TCRbeta repertoires longitudinally. Two young, previously healthy adult volunteers made up the cohort, one male and one female.

TCRdb names Illumina NovaSeq 6000 as the instrument used. TCRalpha and TCRbeta cDNA libraries were built by 5'RACE with constant-segment primers, adding sample barcodes and unique molecular identifiers. Trizol reagent was used to extract RNA from every sample. Libraries were amplified in two PCR steps, with a second sample barcode and Illumina TruSeq adapters added in the second step. Sequencing of the libraries was done on an Illumina NovaSeq, producing 2 x 150 bp paired-end reads. Turning to the authors' computational methods: The reads were demultiplexed and collapsed into UMI-guided consensus sequences using migec v1.2.7. Using mixcr v2.1.11, UMI consensuses were aligned to TRA and TRB V and J templates and then assembled into clonotypes. Clonotypes were classified as expanded or contracted when called significant by both edgeR and NoisET, with noise models trained on biological replicates. For edgeR calls, the thresholds were a false discovery rate-adjusted p below 0.01 and a log2 fold-change of 1. As an exploratory analysis of dynamics, max-normalized trajectories of the 1000 most abundant clonotypes were examined by PCA with hierarchical clustering. Separately sequenced CD4+ and CD8+ repertoires were used to assign a CD4 or CD8 phenotype to each responding clone. In TCRdb, the public reads were trimmed at Q25 with fastp and aligned with MiXCR, with productive beta chains retained. Each CDR3 protein appears once, grouped with its most common genes and DNA. The V and J calls shown here were made by TCRdb, not taken from the authors' results. The sample contains 250,000 to 400,000 distinct CDR3 sequences, approximately 15% of them found a single time. The top ten constitute over 20% of the sample.

Concerning this clonotype itself: Its antigen specificity is not known. Within one base of it there is no much larger clone, and no base qualities were kept.

Ficoll-Paque density gradient centrifugation was the method used to isolate PBMCs. Spanning cysteine to phenylalanine, the CDR3 consists of 13 amino acids. Solely the CDR3 DNA is kept, with 39 bases framed from the first base. V and J are trimmed by 4 bases and 4 bases, and the gene matches miss 1 base of the junction. CDR1 and CDR2, per the germline V gene (reference sequence), are DFQATT and SNEGSKA. The investigation overall reported the following: Contracting CD4+ clones appeared mostly in the CM and EM memory subsets, whereas CD8+ clones were enriched in EMRA. Some responding clones were detected in pre-infection memory, suggesting pre-existing cross-reactive memory T cells joined the SARS-CoV-2 response. Clones that contracted from day 15 to 85 showed balanced CD4/CD8 phenotypes, whereas a second wave of clones that expanded from day 15 to 37 leaned towards CD4+. Whether the second-wave clones peaking on day 37 were SARS-CoV-2 specific was not confirmed. Only two mild cases were covered by the study, and larger cohorts that include severe cases with pre-infection samples were considered necessary.

This sequence uses TRBV20-1 and TRBJ2-2; the junction holds 9 bases that match TRBD2. This TCR came from a man aged 18-30 years who had mild COVID-19 (a few samples of this study predate the infection). The sample titles of this study are shuffled in the database, so cell type and time point are left out; the donor was told from shared clones. The sample was PBMCs or a T cell subset sorted from them (not recorded which). The CDR3 corresponds to CSAISGGTGELFF. The sequence in DNA is TGCAGTGCTATTAGCGGGGGCACCGGGGAGCTGTTTTTT.